This is a list of T cell receptor beta chains from one sample in a study of T cells and Merkel cell carcinoma outcomes. Produced via immunoSEQ multiplex PCR; TCRdb's table is partial and in-frame only. The sample includes some 2,200 clones, roughly nine tenths of them seen just once. Specimen: tumor tissue from Merkel cell carcinoma. The receptor source for this set is a human donor with Merkel cell carcinoma. Each CDR3 is given with its conserved first and last residue. Each record gives: clone size, J gene, V gene, D gene, CDR3 length, CDR3 protein, CDR3 DNA. A D gene is named only where the DNA matches it firmly. Clone size, where shown, is once, few, many, or a class for clones that have expanded.

clone size: -
J gene: TRBJ2-5
V gene: TRBV5-1
D gene: -
CDR3 length: 14
CDR3 protein: CASSLVAGEETQYF
CDR3 DNA: TGCGCCAGCAGCTTGGTTGCAGGGGAAGAGACCCAGTACTTC

clone size: -
J gene: TRBJ2-1
V gene: TRBV29-1
D gene: TRBD2
CDR3 length: 16
CDR3 protein: CSVDRLAGISYNEQFF
CDR3 DNA: TGCAGCGTTGATCGTTTAGCGGGGATTTCCTACAATGAGCAGTTCTTC

clone size: -
J gene: TRBJ1-2
V gene: TRBV9
D gene: -
CDR3 length: 14
CDR3 protein: CASSVEPGTYGYTF
CDR3 DNA: TGTGCCAGCAGCGTAGAGCCAGGGACCTATGGCTACACCTTC

clone size: -
J gene: TRBJ1-4
V gene: TRBV5-1
D gene: -
CDR3 length: 14
CDR3 protein: CASSYSSTNEKLFF
CDR3 DNA: TGCGCTAGCAGCTACTCCTCAACTAATGAAAAACTGTTTTTT

clone size: once
J gene: TRBJ2-7
V gene: TRBV7-9
D gene: -
CDR3 length: 12
CDR3 protein: CASGDGSYEQYF
CDR3 DNA: TGTGCCAGTGGGGACGGTTCCTACGAGCAGTACTTC

clone size: -
J gene: TRBJ2-2
V gene: TRBV5-1
D gene: -
CDR3 length: 14
CDR3 protein: CASSLDLLGGELFF
CDR3 DNA: TGCGCCAGCAGCTTGGATCTACTGGGAGGGGAGCTGTTTTTT

clone size: -
J gene: TRBJ1-1
V gene: TRBV2
D gene: -
CDR3 length: 15
CDR3 protein: CASRADSTGNTEAFF
CDR3 DNA: TGTGCCAGCAGAGCTGACAGTACAGGGAACACTGAAGCTTTCTTT

clone size: once
J gene: TRBJ1-1
V gene: TRBV4-1
D gene: -
CDR3 length: 16
CDR3 protein: CASSPTDSLRNTEAFF
CDR3 DNA: TGCGCCAGCAGCCCTACAGACTCCCTAAGGAACACTGAAGCTTTCTTT

clone size: -
J gene: TRBJ1-1
V gene: TRBV18
D gene: -
CDR3 length: 14
CDR3 protein: CASSPSSGNTEAFF
CDR3 DNA: TGTGCCAGCTCACCAAGTAGCGGGAACACTGAAGCTTTCTTT

clone size: -
J gene: TRBJ1-1
V gene: TRBV9
D gene: -
CDR3 length: 14
CDR3 protein: CASSVSGTSTEAFF
CDR3 DNA: TGTGCCAGCAGCGTTTCCGGGACAAGCACTGAAGCTTTCTTT

clone size: -
J gene: TRBJ2-1
V gene: TRBV4-1
D gene: TRBD2
CDR3 length: 16
CDR3 protein: CASSQVGGRAENEQFF
CDR3 DNA: TGCGCCAGCAGCCAAGTGGGCGGGAGGGCCGAAAATGAGCAGTTCTTC

clone size: -
J gene: TRBJ2-3
V gene: TRBV5-4
D gene: -
CDR3 length: 14
CDR3 protein: CASRGGGLSDTQYF
CDR3 DNA: TGTGCCAGCAGAGGCGGAGGGTTGTCAGATACGCAGTATTTT

clone size: few
J gene: TRBJ2-5
V gene: TRBV29-1
D gene: -
CDR3 length: 13
CDR3 protein: CSVDGGEGETQYF
CDR3 DNA: TGCAGCGTTGATGGGGGAGAAGGTGAGACCCAGTACTTC

clone size: -
J gene: TRBJ1-2
V gene: TRBV5-1
D gene: TRBD1
CDR3 length: 15
CDR3 protein: CASSLYRDRVYGYTF
CDR3 DNA: TGCGCCAGCAGCTTATACCGGGACAGGGTCTATGGCTACACCTTC

clone size: -
J gene: TRBJ2-3
V gene: TRBV6-6
D gene: -
CDR3 length: 14
CDR3 protein: CVSTVWAHTDTQYF
CDR3 DNA: TGTGTCAGCACTGTGTGGGCTCACACAGATACGCAGTATTTT

clone size: -
J gene: TRBJ2-2
V gene: TRBV7-8
D gene: -
CDR3 length: 16
CDR3 protein: CASSFVGARITGELFF
CDR3 DNA: TGTGCCAGCAGCTTTGTGGGGGCGCGGATCACCGGGGAGCTGTTTTTT

clone size: -
J gene: TRBJ2-1
V gene: TRBV10-1
D gene: -
CDR3 length: 15
CDR3 protein: CASSESSATYNEQFF
CDR3 DNA: TGCGCCAGCAGTGAGTCGTCAGCGACGTACAATGAGCAATTCTTC

clone size: -
J gene: TRBJ1-5
V gene: TRBV5-4
D gene: -
CDR3 length: 14
CDR3 protein: CASSLGGSNQPQHF
CDR3 DNA: TGTGCCAGCAGCTTGGGAGGGAGCAATCAGCCTCAGCATTTT

clone size: -
J gene: TRBJ2-7
V gene: TRBV19
D gene: -
CDR3 length: 15
CDR3 protein: CASSIPGAGYDEQYF
CDR3 DNA: TGTGCCAGTAGTATTCCTGGGGCAGGCTACGACGAGCAGTACTTC

clone size: -
J gene: TRBJ2-3
V gene: TRBV11-3
D gene: -
CDR3 length: 13
CDR3 protein: CASSSRGADTQYF
CDR3 DNA: TGTGCCAGCAGCTCCCGCGGGGCAGATACGCAGTATTTT

clone size: -
J gene: TRBJ2-3
V gene: TRBV5-1
D gene: -
CDR3 length: 14
CDR3 protein: CASSLGGPVDTQYF
CDR3 DNA: TGCGCCAGCAGCTTGGGGGGGCCCGTGGATACGCAGTATTTT

clone size: -
J gene: TRBJ2-6
V gene: TRBV9
D gene: -
CDR3 length: 18
CDR3 protein: CASREKQGIVPGANVLTF
CDR3 DNA: TGTGCCAGCAGGGAGAAGCAGGGAATAGTCCCTGGGGCCAACGTCCTGACTTTC

clone size: -
J gene: TRBJ2-5
V gene: TRBV29-1
D gene: -
CDR3 length: 12
CDR3 protein: CSVEEGGETQYF
CDR3 DNA: TGCAGCGTTGAAGAAGGTGGGGAGACCCAGTACTTC

clone size: -
J gene: TRBJ1-1
V gene: TRBV5-4
D gene: -
CDR3 length: 13
CDR3 protein: CASSLSWGSEAFF
CDR3 DNA: TGTGCCAGCAGCTTGTCTTGGGGGTCTGAAGCTTTCTTT

clone size: -
J gene: TRBJ2-1
V gene: TRBV27
D gene: -
CDR3 length: 13
CDR3 protein: CASRGPVDNEQFF
CDR3 DNA: TGTGCCAGCAGGGGGCCAGTGGACAATGAGCAGTTCTTC

clone size: -
J gene: TRBJ2-5
V gene: TRBV7-9
D gene: -
CDR3 length: 14
CDR3 protein: CASRSPSGKQTQYF
CDR3 DNA: TGTGCCAGCAGGTCACCTTCAGGGAAGCAGACCCAGTACTTC

clone size: -
J gene: TRBJ1-2
V gene: TRBV5-1
D gene: TRBD1
CDR3 length: 14
CDR3 protein: CASTDPTGVYGYTF
CDR3 DNA: TGCGCCAGCACCGATCCGACAGGGGTATATGGCTACACCTTC

clone size: -
J gene: TRBJ1-5
V gene: TRBV27
D gene: TRBD1
CDR3 length: 16
CDR3 protein: CASSPSGQVVGQPQHF
CDR3 DNA: TGTGCCAGCAGTCCCTCGGGACAGGTGGTAGGACAGCCCCAGCATTTT

clone size: -
J gene: TRBJ2-1
V gene: TRBV7-2
D gene: -
CDR3 length: 14
CDR3 protein: CASSPDPSYNEQFF
CDR3 DNA: TGTGCCAGCAGCCCCGATCCCTCCTACAATGAGCAGTTCTTC

clone size: -
J gene: TRBJ1-1
V gene: TRBV29-1
D gene: -
CDR3 length: 10
CDR3 protein: CSVEHGEAFF
CDR3 DNA: TGCAGCGTTGAACACGGTGAAGCTTTCTTT

clone size: -
J gene: TRBJ1-2
V gene: TRBV5-4
D gene: -
CDR3 length: 11
CDR3 protein: CASSGTGTYTF
CDR3 DNA: TGTGCCAGCAGCGGAACCGGGACATACACCTTC

clone size: -
J gene: TRBJ1-5
V gene: TRBV4-2
D gene: -
CDR3 length: 15
CDR3 protein: CASSPGPGDGQPQHF
CDR3 DNA: TGTGCCAGCAGCCCAGGCCCGGGTGACGGTCAGCCCCAGCATTTT